The 32 T cell receptor beta chains below all came from one sample that was sequenced in a study of CXCR3-negative and CXCR3-positive naive CD8 T cells. Carrying UMI labels, the TRB cDNA libraries were prepared through 5' RACE. TCRdb reprocessed the 5' RACE reads, with one entry per CDR3 protein and no DNA. Its table lists some 150,000 distinct CDR3 sequences. Whole-study findings and limits: CXCR3-positive naive cells had TRB CDR3s that were more hydrophobic than CXCR3-negative naive cells had.

Antigens for these TCRs are unknown. The sample comprised naive CXCR3+ CD8+ T cells from blood. Subset specified: CD45RO-CCR7+CD27+CD95- naive CD8+ T cells expressing CXCR3 (TNR3+). The receptor source for this set is a human donor in good health. Some clones in this sample may be carry-over from other donors' samples.

The genes are TRBV4-1 and TRBJ1-2; TCRdb reports TRBD1, a call that lacks DNA to check it against. The CDR3 is 14 residues long. CDR1 and CDR2 (germline): MGHRA, YSYEKL. The CDR3 spells CASSQWTGDYGYTF.

The chain employs TRBV21-1 and TRBJ1-5; without DNA, the TCRdb call of TRBD1 cannot be checked. TRBV21-1 is noted as a pseudogene. The CDR3 length is 16 residues. The chain's CDR3 is CASSKEGQGRNQPQHF.

The chain recombines TRBV18 with TRBJ1-4. The germline V gene encodes CDR1 KGHSH and CDR2 LQKENI. The CDR3 loop spans 14 amino acids. The CDR3 spells CASSPDRPPEKLFF.

The chain couples TRBV3-1 to TRBJ2-1. The CDR3 has 16 amino acids. In germline, CDR1 is LGHDT, CDR2 YNNKEL (reference sequence). This CDR3 is CASSQGVYISYNEQFF.

The rearrangement uses TRBV12-3 or TRBV12-4 and TRBJ1-2; TCRdb names TRBD1, which stays unverified in the absence of DNA. There are 13 residues in the CDR3. This chain's CDR3 is CASGTTGGNGYTF.

This chain joins TRBV7-9 and TRBJ2-7. Per the germline V gene, CDR1 is SEHNR and CDR2 is FQNEAQ (reference sequence). This CDR3 spans 14 amino acids. CDR3: CASSLAGEAYEQYF.

The chain joins TRBV9 to TRBJ2-1. CDR3 length: 14 residues. Germline lookup yields CDR1 SGDLS and CDR2 YYNGEE. The CDR3 reads CASSVVETTNEQFF.

The rearrangement uses TRBV14 and TRBJ2-3; TCRdb's D call, TRBD1, is unchecked because there is no DNA. This CDR3 region has 18 residues. Looked up from germline, CDR1 is SGHDN and CDR2 is FVKESK. CDR3: CASSQEFLTGGDEDTQYF.

The chain carries TRBV6-2 or TRBV6-3 and TRBJ2-1; TCRdb indicates TRBD1, and absent DNA this call remains unverified. The CDR3 is 16 amino acids. Germline assignment: CDR1 MNHEY and CDR2 SVGEGT. The CDR3 sequence: CASSYSLRDRGHEQLF.

The chain joins TRBV10-1 to TRBJ2-2; absent DNA, TCRdb's TRBD1 call cannot be checked. This CDR3 has 18 amino acids. The germline V gene encodes CDR1 WNHNN and CDR2 SYGVQD (reference sequence). The CDR3: CASSDRFRGPSNTGELFF.

The genes are TRBV28 and TRBJ2-7; no DNA is available, so the TRBD2 call from TCRdb remains unchecked. The CDR3 is 13 amino acids. Germline V CDR1 and CDR2: MDHEN, SYDVKM. The CDR3 loop reads CASRLSGRYEQYF.

The chain has TRBV7-9 and TRBJ1-6; no DNA is available, so the TRBD1 call from TCRdb remains unchecked. The CDR3 loop spans 15 amino acids. Germline values: CDR1 SEHNR, CDR2 FQNEAQ (reference sequence). The CDR3 region is CASSSWTENNSPLHF. The complete variable domain, with remaining parts taken from reference TRBV7-9 and TRBJ1-6, reads DTGVSQNPRHKITKRGQNVTFRCDPISEHNRLYWYRQTLGQGPEFLTYFQNEAQLEKSRLLSDRFSAERPKGSFSTLEIQRTEQGDSAMYLCASSSWTENNSPLHFGNGTRLTVT.

V and J are TRBV28 and TRBJ2-3; no DNA is available, so the TRBD2 call from TCRdb remains unchecked. The CDR3 is made up of 17 amino acids. CDR1 is MDHEN and CDR2 is SYDVKM in the germline V gene. CDR3 in amino acids: CASSPILTSWGSDTQYF.

This rearrangement joins TRBV7-2 to TRBJ2-1. The CDR3 has 14 residues. Germline V lookup: CDR1 SGHTA, CDR2 FQGNSA. CDR3 sequence: CASSLAASTNEQFF. Full variable domain (missing parts from reference TRBV7-2 and TRBJ2-1): GAGVSQSPSNKVTEKGKDVELRCDPISGHTALYWYRQSLGQGLEFLIYFQGNSAPDKSGLPSDRFSAERTGGSVSTLTIQRTQQEDSAVYLCASSLAASTNEQFFGPGTRLTVL.

J is TRBJ2-7 and V is TRBV7-2; TCRdb indicates TRBD1, and absent DNA this call remains unverified. The CDR3 is 15 residues long. The germline CDR1 and CDR2 sequences are SGHTA and FQGNSA. Here the CDR3 reads CASSLGPTGSYEQYF.

V and J are TRBV12-3 or TRBV12-4 and TRBJ2-5; TCRdb's D gene call, TRBD1, goes unchecked for lack of DNA. This CDR3 spans 14 amino acids. CDR3: CASSSRDRHETQYF.

The chain employs TRBV5-5 and TRBJ2-7; the D gene TCRdb calls, TRBD1, cannot be checked with no DNA. Germline V CDR1 and CDR2: SGHKS, YYEKEE (reference sequence). This CDR3 is built from 14 residues. This CDR3 is CASSLGGPNYEQYF.

The chain has TRBV10-3 and TRBJ2-6. Germline CDR1 ENHRY, CDR2 SYGVKD. This CDR3 is 18 amino acids long. This CDR3 is CAISEVGAGDSGANVLTF.

The chain employs TRBV29-1 and TRBJ2-7; TCRdb outputs TRBD2, but without DNA this stays unchecked. CDR1 is SQVTM, CDR2 ANQGSEA, per germline. There are 16 residues in the CDR3. The CDR3 protein is CSVEARGTFGTYEQYF.

The chain joins TRBV28 to TRBJ2-7; TCRdb indicates TRBD2, and absent DNA this call remains unverified. The CDR3 has 16 amino acids. Germline CDR1 and CDR2: MDHEN and SYDVKM. The chain's CDR3 is CASFPLWTSGTYEQYF. Full variable domain (rest looked up from reference TRBV28 and TRBJ2-7): DVKVTQSSRYLVKRTGEKVFLECVQDMDHENMFWYRQDPGLGLRLIYFSYDVKMKEKGDIPEGYSVSREKKERFSLILESASTNQTSMYLCASFPLWTSGTYEQYFGPGTRLTVT.

V usage is TRBV7-8 and J usage is TRBJ1-5; absent DNA, TCRdb's TRBD1 call cannot be checked. The CDR3 totals 15 residues. The germline V gene encodes CDR1 SGHVS and CDR2 FQNEAQ. The chain's CDR3 is CASSPWGQSNQPQHF.

The rearrangement uses TRBV9 and TRBJ2-3. The germline V gene encodes CDR1 SGDLS and CDR2 YYNGEE. The CDR3 is 13 amino acids. This chain's CDR3 is CASSVHYTDTQYF.

This chain joins TRBV14 and TRBJ2-5. The CDR3 consists of 13 residues. The germline V gene has CDR1 SGHDN and CDR2 FVKESK. The CDR3: CASSQYHQETQYF. The variable domain in full, completed from reference TRBV14 and TRBJ2-5, reads EAGVTQFPSHSVIEKGQTVTLRCDPISGHDNLYWYRRVMGKEIKFLLHFVKESKQDESGMPNNRFLAERTGGTYSTLKVQPAELEDSGVYFCASSQYHQETQYFGPGTRLLVL.

This chain joins TRBV7-9 and TRBJ2-3; absent DNA, TCRdb's TRBD1 call cannot be checked. The CDR3 loop spans 17 amino acids. Per the germline V gene, CDR1 is SEHNR and CDR2 is FQNEAQ (reference sequence). The CDR3 region is CASSRADSLRGTDTQYF.

V is TRBV19 and J is TRBJ1-5. This CDR3 spans 15 amino acids. Per the germline V gene, CDR1 is LNHDA and CDR2 is SQIVND (reference sequence). CDR3 sequence reads: CASSMGPGTLGPQHF. The whole variable domain, filled in from reference TRBV19 and TRBJ1-5, reads DGGITQSPKYLFRKEGQNVTLSCEQNLNHDAMYWYRQDPGQGLRLIYYSQIVNDFQKGDIAEGYSVSREKKESFPLTVTSAQKNPTAFYLCASSMGPGTLGPQHFGDGTRLSIL.

The chain carries TRBV28 and TRBJ2-3; the TCRdb call, TRBD2, lacks DNA for checking. The CDR3 loop spans 16 amino acids. Germline V gene sequence: CDR1 MDHEN, CDR2 SYDVKM. CDR3 sequence: CASSLRLAGGSDTQYF.

This CDR3 is CASSLWTRVETQYF. J is TRBJ2-5 and V is TRBV5-6; TCRdb names TRBD2, which stays unverified in the absence of DNA. Germline V gives CDR1 SGHDT, CDR2 YYEEEE. CDR3 size: 14 residues.

The rearrangement uses TRBV12-3 or TRBV12-4 and TRBJ2-4. The CDR3 consists of 11 residues. CDR3: CASSFARNFYF.

The rearrangement links TRBV29-1 to TRBJ1-5; the TCRdb D gene call, TRBD1, has no DNA to confirm it. The germline V gene has CDR1 SQVTM and CDR2 ANQGSEA. The CDR3 totals 18 residues. The CDR3: CSVEDLGPRKGANQPQHF.

The chain uses TRBV6-5 and TRBJ2-5; the D gene TCRdb calls, TRBD2, cannot be checked with no DNA. The CDR3 spans 19 residues. CDR1 is MNHEY, CDR2 SVGAGI, per germline. CDR3: CASSYRPHVVGQAQETQYF.

V gene TRBV6-4 combines with J gene TRBJ2-1; TCRdb lists TRBD2, though no DNA is available to test this call. The CDR3 totals 16 residues. Germline CDR1 reads MRHNA; CDR2 reads SNTAGT. CDR3 protein: CASSDGLAGMGNEQFF.

The V gene is TRBV28, the J gene TRBJ1-4; TCRdb's D call of TRBD1 is untestable without DNA. The CDR3 has 15 amino acids. From germline, CDR1 is MDHEN and CDR2 SYDVKM. The CDR3 sequence is CASSSPWQENEKLFF. Combining the CDR3 with reference TRBV28 and TRBJ1-4 gives the whole variable domain DVKVTQSSRYLVKRTGEKVFLECVQDMDHENMFWYRQDPGLGLRLIYFSYDVKMKEKGDIPEGYSVSREKKERFSLILESASTNQTSMYLCASSSPWQENEKLFFGSGTQLSVL.